The 13 T cell receptor beta chains listed next were all sequenced from one sample in a study of T-cell reconstitution after alpha-beta-depleted transplantation in children. TCRbeta library construction was performed incorporating unique molecular identifiers. TCRdb reanalysed the PCR reads using MiXCR and keeps one entry per CDR3 protein. The data show about 200,000 distinct CDR3 sequences, roughly 15% seen once. This specimen consisted of PBMCs from the stem cell graft donor, obtained from the stem cell graft. The receptors stem from a human donor who donated a stem cell graft to a child with acute lymphoblastic leukemia.

This clonotype has a count of ten or more. J is TRBJ2-3 and V is TRBV12-3 or TRBV12-4, with D possibly TRBD2 on 6 matching bases. This CDR3 region has 12 residues. Trimming pared 5 bases from V and 11 bases from J, leaving 14 bases between. CDR3 sequence: CASSGTGTLQYF. The CDR3 bases are TGTGCCAGCAGTGGGACTGGGACTCTGCAGTATTTT.

CDR3 sequence reads: CASSLRRGVGADTQYF. CDR3 in DNA: TGTGCCAGCAGCCTCCGGCGTGGGGTTGGTGCAGATACGCAGTATTTT. This chain links TRBV7-2 with TRBJ2-3; D is ambiguous. Germline V lookup: CDR1 SGHTA, CDR2 FQGNSA. The V end lost 5 bases, the J end lost 4 bases, and 19 bases lay between the germline ends. The CDR3 has 16 residues.

This chain connects TRBV5-4 to TRBJ2-7; D is tentatively TRBD1 or TRBD2 (7 bases each). The CDR3 runs to 16 residues. Looked up from germline, CDR1 is SGHNT and CDR2 is YYREEE (reference sequence). Trimming took off 4 bases at V and 3 bases at J, with 20 bases between the two ends. The CDR3 loop reads CASSHGQVKRGYEQYF. The DNA of the CDR3 is TGTGCCAGCAGCCACGGACAGGTGAAGCGGGGCTACGAGCAGTACTTC. Based on the CDR3 plus reference TRBV5-4 and TRBJ2-7, the full variable domain is ETGVTQSPTHLIKTRGQQVTLRCSSQSGHNTVSWYQQALGQGPQFIFQYYREEENGRGNFPPRFSGLQFPNYSSELNVNALELDDSALYLCASSHGQVKRGYEQYFGPGTRLTVT.

Ten or more counts support this clonotype. The gene calls are TRBV12-3 or TRBV12-4 and TRBJ2-3; 8 nucleotides line up with TRBD2. V was pared by 6 bases and J by 4 bases, with 3 bases of the junction left unmatched. CDR3 length equals 13 residues. The DNA for the CDR3 is TGTGCCAGCAGGTCACTAGCGGCAGATACGCAGTATTTT. It specifies CASRSLAADTQYF.

The V call is TRBV12-3 or TRBV12-4, the J call TRBJ2-5; the match to TRBD2 covers 9 bases. The trim removed 0 bases at V and 3 bases at J, leaving 5 bases unmatched. The CDR3 spans 16 residues. Here the CDR3 reads CASSLAPAGGEETQYF. The CDR3 coding sequence is TGTGCCAGCAGTTTAGCGCCAGCGGGAGGTGAAGAGACCCAGTACTTC.

This clonotype occurred many times. The V and J genes are TRBV5-1 and TRBJ2-3; tentatively, D is TRBD2 (6 bases). Between the trimmed V and J ends, which lost 4 bases and 7 bases, there was a span of 13 bases. Germline V gene sequence: CDR1 SGHRS, CDR2 YFSETQ. This CDR3 comprises 13 residues. The CDR3: CASSPTGENTQYF. The CDR3 DNA reads TGCGCCAGCAGCCCGACGGGGGAAAATACGCAGTATTTT. The variable domain in full, completed from reference TRBV5-1 and TRBJ2-3, reads KAGVTQTPRYLIKTRGQQVTLSCSPISGHRSVSWYQQTPGQGLQFLFEYFSETQRNKGNFPGRFSGRQFSNSRSEMNVSTLELGDSALYLCASSPTGENTQYFGPGTRLTVL.

A word on this clonotype: Just one base apart from a much larger clone, this may be a read error. This chain connects TRBV5-4 to TRBJ2-4, with D uncertain. With 4 bases removed from V and 9 bases from J, the gap between germline ends came to 17 bases. The CDR3 is 14 amino acids. Per germline, CDR1 SGHNT and CDR2 YYREEE (reference sequence). The CDR3, as DNA: TGTGCCAGCAGCCTTGGGCGACCTTGGGGCATTCAGTACTTC. As protein: CASSLGRPWGIQYF.

This clonotype has ten or more counts. J is TRBJ2-3 and V is TRBV5-1; 12 bases are shared with TRBD2. The CDR3 totals 18 residues. With V trimmed by 4 bases and J by 4 bases, 13 bases remained unmatched. Germline CDR1 SGHRS, CDR2 YFSETQ. CDR3 in amino acids: CASSPTPSGRAFADTQYF. CDR3 DNA sequence: TGCGCCAGCAGCCCGACCCCTAGCGGGAGGGCCTTCGCAGATACGCAGTATTTT.

The chain uses TRBV4-2 and TRBJ2-1, with 14 bases fitting TRBD2. Per the germline V gene, CDR1 is LGHNA and CDR2 is YNFKEQ. The CDR3 has 17 residues. Trimming took 4 bases from V and 8 from J; bases not matched to a gene: 10. The CDR3 DNA follows: TGTGCCAGCAGCCCCGGGACTAGCGGGAGCATCCCTGATGAGCAGTTCTTC. As protein: CASSPGTSGSIPDEQFF.

This clonotype was counted ten times or more. V usage is TRBV5-6 and J usage is TRBJ2-2; TRBD2 agrees at 8 bases. CDR3 length: 15 residues. V trimming: 4 bases; J trimming: 6 bases; junction bases outside the gene matches: 8. CDR1 SGHDT and CDR2 YYEEEE come from the germline V gene. Here the CDR3 reads CASSLAGTSSGELFF. The DNA of the CDR3 is TGTGCCAGCAGCCTGGCAGGGACTAGTTCCGGGGAGCTGTTTTTT. The full variable domain, rest sourced from reference TRBV5-6 and TRBJ2-2, is DAGVTQSPTHLIKTRGQQVTLRCSPKSGHDTVSWYQQALGQGPQFIFQYYEEEERQRGNFPDRFSGHQFPNYSSELNVNALLLGDSALYLCASSLAGTSSGELFFGEGSRLTVL.

This clonotype has at least ten counts. The rearrangement uses TRBV5-1 and TRBJ2-7; 7 positions agree with TRBD1. CDR3 size: 14 residues. Trimming at V came to 0 bases and at J to 4 bases, leaving 4 bases not matched to a gene. The germline CDR1 and CDR2 sequences are SGHRS and YFSETQ. As DNA, the CDR3 is TGCGCCAGCAGCTTGGGGGGGACAGATTACGAGCAGTACTTC. Translation: CASSLGGTDYEQYF.

Comments on this clonotype: This may stem from a read error, because a much larger clone lies one nucleotide away. V gene TRBV6-4 combines with J gene TRBJ1-5, with no clear D. CDR1 is MRHNA, CDR2 SNTAGT, per germline. This CDR3 is built from 12 residues. DNA for the CDR3: TGTGCCAGCAGTCCCATCCTTCAGCCCCGGCATTTT. Amino acid sequence: CASSPILQPRHF.

This clonotype was counted many times. The gene calls are TRBV29-1 and TRBJ2-7; no clear D gene. The CDR3 is 12 residues long. Trimming left V 4 bases short and J 2 bases short, with 9 bases between. Per the germline V gene, CDR1 is SQVTM and CDR2 is ANQGSEA. The CDR3 region is CSVVNKPYEQYF. The CDR3 nucleotides are TGCAGCGTTGTAAACAAGCCCTACGAGCAGTACTTC.